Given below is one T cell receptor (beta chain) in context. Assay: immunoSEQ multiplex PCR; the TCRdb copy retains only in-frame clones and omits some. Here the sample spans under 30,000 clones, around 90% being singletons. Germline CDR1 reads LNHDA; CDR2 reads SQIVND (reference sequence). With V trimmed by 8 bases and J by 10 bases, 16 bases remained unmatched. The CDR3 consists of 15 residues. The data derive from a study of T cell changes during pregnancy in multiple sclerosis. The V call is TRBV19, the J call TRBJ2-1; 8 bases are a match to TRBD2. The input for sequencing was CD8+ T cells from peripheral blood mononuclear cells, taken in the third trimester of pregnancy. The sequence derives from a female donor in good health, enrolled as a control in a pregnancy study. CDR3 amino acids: CASRTYSGTAREQFF. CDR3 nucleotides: TGTGCCAGTCGAACCTATAGCGGGACGGCGCGGGAGCAGTTCTTC.